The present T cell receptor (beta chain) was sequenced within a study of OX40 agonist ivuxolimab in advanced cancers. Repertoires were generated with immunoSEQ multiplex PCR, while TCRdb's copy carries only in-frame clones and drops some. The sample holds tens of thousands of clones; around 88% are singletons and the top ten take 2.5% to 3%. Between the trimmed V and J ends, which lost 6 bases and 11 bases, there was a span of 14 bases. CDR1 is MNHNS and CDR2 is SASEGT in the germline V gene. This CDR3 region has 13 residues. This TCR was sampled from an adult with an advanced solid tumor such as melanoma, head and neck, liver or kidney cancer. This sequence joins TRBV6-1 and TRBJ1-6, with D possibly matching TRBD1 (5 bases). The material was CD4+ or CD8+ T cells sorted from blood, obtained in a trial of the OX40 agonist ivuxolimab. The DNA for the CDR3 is TGTGCCAGCAGGGACACCTCTACGGCACCCCTCCACTTT. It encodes CASRDTSTAPLHF.